Listed below are T cell receptor beta chains from one sample, sequenced in a study of shared clonotypes between healthy human individuals. The data were produced by immunoSEQ multiplex PCR, yet TCRdb's version contains in-frame clones alone and is incomplete. The sample consists of 550,000 to 600,000 clones, 95% to 98% of them appearing once. Sequencing used naive CD8+ T cells sorted from blood. Receptors originate from a man aged 25-45 years in good health. Each CDR3 is given with its conserved first and last residue. The D gene is left open where the match is weak. Expanded clones are given a class, and other clones once, few, many or no size at all.

D gene	V gene	J gene	clone size	CDR3 protein	CDR3 DNA
TRBD2	TRBV11-2	TRBJ2-5	.	CASSLNPSGWEQETQYF	TGTGCCAGCAGCTTGAATCCTAGCGGGTGGGAACAAGAGACCCAGTACTTC
TRBD1	TRBV13	TRBJ2-7	.	CASSQSAGQGTYEQYF	TGTGCCAGCAGCCAAAGCGCGGGACAGGGGACCTACGAGCAGTACTTC
TRBD2	TRBV7-8	TRBJ2-1	.	CASSLVASGSSEQFF	TGTGCCAGCAGCTTAGTCGCTAGCGGGAGCAGTGAGCAGTTCTTC
.	TRBV29-1	TRBJ2-7	.	CSVEGYGEQYF	TGCAGCGTTGAAGGGTACGGGGAGCAGTACTTC
TRBD1	TRBV29-1	TRBJ2-5	.	CSVEGTAEWGTQYF	TGCAGCGTTGAGGGGACAGCGGAATGGGGGACCCAGTACTTC
TRBD1	TRBV28	TRBJ1-5	.	CASSPNTRQGPIVSQHF	TGTGCCAGCAGTCCAAACACTAGACAGGGTCCGATCGTGTCCCAGCATTTT
.	TRBV7-9	TRBJ2-5	.	CASSSRLSPETQYF	TGTGCCAGCAGCTCTCGACTAAGTCCGGAGACCCAGTACTTC
TRBD2	TRBV7-6	TRBJ2-3	.	CASSSSLGAGGPDTQYF	TGTGCCAGCAGCTCCTCCCTAGGAGCGGGAGGGCCAGATACGCAGTATTTT
.	TRBV5-1	TRBJ1-5	once	CASSLEGDRPQHF	TGCGCCAGCAGCTTGGAGGGAGATCGGCCCCAGCATTTT
.	TRBV5-1	TRBJ2-3	.	CASSLRTGTQRLDTQYF	TGCGCCAGCAGCTTGCGGACCGGGACTCAACGCTTAGATACGCAGTATTTT
.	TRBV5-5	TRBJ2-7	.	CASSFVSSLAASYEQYF	TGTGCCAGCAGCTTTGTAAGTTCGCTAGCCGCCTCCTACGAGCAGTACTTC
TRBD2	TRBV4-1	TRBJ2-1	.	CASSGPRSGIADEQFF	TGCGCCAGCAGCGGCCCCCGGAGCGGGATAGCCGATGAGCAGTTCTTC
.	TRBV9	TRBJ2-3	.	CASSGPVRAEDTDTQYF	TGTGCCAGCAGCGGGCCCGTGAGGGCAGAGGACACAGATACGCAGTATTTT
TRBD1	TRBV5-8	TRBJ1-1	.	CASTGTEAEAFF	TGTGCCAGCACCGGGACAGAGGCTGAAGCTTTCTTT
TRBD1	TRBV10-1	TRBJ2-2	.	CASGTGGAAGELFF	TGCGCCAGCGGGACAGGGGGCGCCGCCGGGGAGCTGTTTTTT
.	TRBV7-2	TRBJ1-3	.	CASSLGGNTIYF	TGTGCCAGCAGCTTAGGGGGAAACACCATATATTTT
TRBD2	TRBV29-1	TRBJ2-1	.	CSVDLAESEQFF	TGCAGCGTTGACCTAGCGGAAAGTGAGCAGTTCTTC
TRBD2	TRBV10-1	TRBJ2-7	.	CASRGTGTSGRVPYEQYF	TGCGCCAGCAGAGGGACCGGGACTAGCGGGAGAGTTCCCTACGAGCAGTACTTC
TRBD1	TRBV2	TRBJ2-2	.	CASRQTGPTNTGELFF	TGTGCCAGCAGACAGACAGGGCCCACGAACACCGGGGAGCTGTTTTTT
.	TRBV7-8	TRBJ2-7	.	CASSTTVRTAMFDEQYF	TGTGCCAGCAGCACCACCGTGAGGACAGCCATGTTTGACGAGCAGTACTTC
TRBD1	TRBV11-3	TRBJ2-2	.	CASSSRAGGITGELFF	TGTGCCAGCAGCTCTAGGGCAGGGGGCATCACCGGGGAGCTGTTTTTT
.	TRBV7-9	TRBJ1-4	.	CASSSGGEKLFF	TGTGCCAGCAGCTCCGGAGGTGAAAAACTGTTTTTT
TRBD1	TRBV6-1	TRBJ2-7	.	CAIQTGLFYEQYF	TGTGCCATCCAGACAGGGTTATTCTACGAGCAGTACTTC
TRBD1	TRBV28	TRBJ2-7	.	CASTSHHRGSSEQYF	TGTGCCAGCACCTCTCATCACAGGGGATCCTCCGAGCAGTACTTC
.	TRBV7-2	TRBJ2-7	.	CASSLTHSYEQYF	TGTGCCAGCAGCTTGACACATTCCTACGAGCAGTACTTC
TRBD1	TRBV5-4	TRBJ2-2	.	CASSATGTGELFF	TGTGCCAGCAGCGCGACAGGGACCGGGGAGCTGTTTTTT
.	TRBV29-1	TRBJ2-1	.	CSVERQNMNNEQFF	TGCAGCGTTGAACGACAGAATATGAACAATGAGCAGTTCTTC
.	TRBV5-4	TRBJ2-1	.	CASSRPEPGDEQFF	TGTGCCAGCAGCCGACCGGAGCCAGGGGATGAGCAGTTCTTC
.	TRBV7-3	TRBJ2-3	.	CASSLISTDTQYF	TGTGCCAGCAGCTTAATCAGCACAGATACGCAGTATTTT
.	TRBV27	TRBJ2-2	.	CASSLSGGRGELFF	TGTGCCAGCAGTTTATCTGGTGGTCGCGGGGAGCTGTTTTTT
.	TRBV7-2	TRBJ1-2	.	CASSRGLSYGYTF	TGTGCCAGCAGCCGGGGACTCAGCTATGGCTACACCTTC
.	TRBV5-6	TRBJ2-5	.	CASSLFPGSTDRETQYF	TGTGCCAGCAGCTTGTTTCCAGGGAGCACAGATCGAGAGACCCAGTACTTC
.	TRBV6-5	TRBJ2-1	.	CASSRSPVSDEQFF	TGTGCCAGCAGCCGGTCCCCGGTGTCCGATGAGCAGTTCTTC
TRBD1	TRBV9	TRBJ2-1	.	CASSAGGAALAYNEQFF	TGTGCCAGCAGCGCAGGGGGAGCGGCCTTAGCCTACAATGAGCAGTTCTTC
TRBD1	TRBV13	TRBJ2-1	.	CASSRSGTGVLEQFF	TGTGCCAGCAGCAGATCCGGGACAGGGGTCCTCGAGCAGTTCTTC
TRBD2	TRBV2	TRBJ2-1	.	CASSSSGGSSYNEQFF	TGTGCCAGCAGTTCTAGCGGTGGGAGCTCCTACAATGAGCAGTTCTTC
.	TRBV4-1	TRBJ1-2	.	CASSHPGTDYGYTF	TGCGCCAGCAGCCACCCCGGGACGGACTATGGCTACACCTTC
.	TRBV20-1	TRBJ1-4	.	CSARQGGKLFF	TGCAGTGCTAGGCAGGGTGGGAAACTGTTTTTT
TRBD2	TRBV5-4	TRBJ2-5	.	CASTDREGEETQYF	TGTGCCAGCACCGATAGGGAGGGTGAGGAGACCCAGTACTTC
.	TRBV27	TRBJ2-1	.	CASSLYGGGEQFF	TGTGCCAGCAGTTTATATGGGGGAGGTGAGCAGTTCTTC
TRBD1	TRBV7-7	TRBJ2-2	.	CASSLDRVPAGELFF	TGTGCTAGCAGCTTGGACAGGGTTCCTGCCGGGGAGCTGTTTTTT
.	TRBV11-2	TRBJ1-2	.	CASSLEVTNYGYTF	TGTGCCAGCAGCTTAGAGGTGACTAACTATGGCTACACCTTC
.	TRBV29-1	TRBJ2-2	.	CSVDFDQNTGELFF	TGCAGCGTTGATTTTGACCAAAACACCGGGGAGCTGTTTTTT
.	TRBV15	TRBJ1-5	.	CATSRDRGNGEPQHF	TGTGCCACCAGCAGAGATCGGGGGAATGGGGAGCCCCAGCATTTT
.	TRBV19	TRBJ1-1	.	CASSIGSPAEAFF	TGTGCCAGTAGTATTGGCAGCCCCGCGGAAGCTTTCTTT
.	TRBV7-9	TRBJ2-7	.	CASSRGYEQYF	TGTGCCAGCAGCCGGGGTTACGAGCAGTACTTC
TRBD1	TRBV7-9	TRBJ2-7	.	CASSLVGGTYEQYF	TGTGCCAGCAGCTTAGTAGGGGGCACCTACGAGCAGTACTTC
TRBD1	TRBV9	TRBJ1-1	.	CASSPTSDRANTEAFF	TGTGCCAGCAGCCCTACCTCGGACAGGGCGAACACTGAAGCTTTCTTT
.	TRBV11-2	TRBJ2-5	.	CASSLGPGETQYF	TGTGCCAGCAGCTTAGGCCCGGGGGAGACCCAGTACTTC
.	TRBV13	TRBJ2-1	.	CASSLDRPHNEQFF	TGTGCCAGCAGCCTAGACAGGCCCCACAATGAGCAGTTCTTC
TRBD1	TRBV5-4	TRBJ2-7	.	CASSPRDRVHEQYF	TGTGCCAGCAGCCCCCGGGACAGGGTCCACGAGCAGTACTTC
.	TRBV28	TRBJ2-7	.	CASSLVGSYEQYF	TGTGCCAGCAGTTTAGTGGGGAGCTACGAGCAGTACTTC
.	TRBV14	TRBJ2-7	.	CASSQQGNIEYEQYF	TGTGCCAGCAGCCAGCAGGGGAACATCGAGTACGAGCAGTACTTC